The 28 T cell receptor beta chains in this list originate from one sample, sequenced in a study of blood T cell repertoires in COVID-19. TCRdb's copy holds only in-frame clones and misses some; the assay was immunoSEQ multiplex PCR. The sample has 150,000 to 200,000 clones; 81% are singletons. The sample taken for sequencing was peripheral blood. These receptors originate from a man in his fifties or sixties with active or convalescent COVID-19.

V usage is TRBV10-3 and J usage is TRBJ1-4, with D unresolved. V lost 0 bases, J lost 6 bases, and 8 bases lay in between. Germline V gene lookup returns CDR1 ENHRY and CDR2 SYGVKD. The length of the CDR3 is 14 residues. DNA of the CDR3: TGTGCCATCAGTGAGTCGCGGGAGTATGAAAAACTGTTTTTT. Residues: CAISESREYEKLFF.

This clone showed up just once. The chain combines TRBV2 with TRBJ2-5; 8 nucleotides line up with TRBD2. The V gene end was trimmed by 6 bases and the J gene end by 1 base; junction bases not matched to a gene: 4. Looked up from germline, CDR1 is SNHLY and CDR2 is FYNNEI. The CDR3 spans 14 residues. CDR3 sequence (DNA): TGTGCCAGCAGGGGACTAGGAGGCCAAGAGACCCAGTACTTC. Translating it yields CASRGLGGQETQYF.

The V gene is TRBV27, the J gene TRBJ1-1; tentatively, D is TRBD1 (5 bases). The germline CDR1 and CDR2 sequences are MNHEY and SMNVEV (reference sequence). The CDR3 is 16 amino acids. Trimming took off 2 bases at V and 1 base at J, with 14 bases between the two ends. CDR3 sequence reads: CASSLMSLGANTEAFF. CDR3 DNA: TGTGCCAGCAGTTTAATGTCGTTAGGGGCGAACACTGAAGCTTTCTTT.

This sequence joins TRBV28 and TRBJ1-1; D perhaps matches TRBD1 (5 bases). This CDR3 has 11 amino acids. Trimming took off 8 bases at V and 11 bases at J, with 15 bases between the two ends. Germline CDR1 is MDHEN and CDR2 is SYDVKM. CDR3 DNA sequence: TGTGCCAGCGGATCTCAGGGTTCGGCTTTCTTT. This sequence encodes CASGSQGSAFF.

The chain couples TRBV28 to TRBJ1-1; possibly TRBD1 for D (6 bases). The CDR3 sequence is 12 residues long. Germline CDR1 and CDR2: MDHEN and SYDVKM. V was trimmed by 5 bases and J by 10 bases, leaving 14 bases between them. Here the CDR3 DNA reads TGTGCCAGCAGTCTATACAGGGATCCAGCTTTCTTT. Translated, it gives CASSLYRDPAFF.

This chain uses TRBV12-5 with TRBJ2-7; D gene unclear. The CDR3 is made up of 15 amino acids. CDR1 is LGHNT, CDR2 FRNRAP, per germline. Trimming cost V 1 base and J 3 bases, with 13 bases left between them. The CDR3 loop is CASGLENRIYYEQYF. In nucleotides, the CDR3 is TGTGCTAGTGGTTTGGAAAACAGAATCTACTACGAGCAGTACTTC.

V gene TRBV15 combines with J gene TRBJ1-3, with D possibly TRBD1 on 6 matching bases. The CDR3 spans 14 residues. The germline gives CDR1 LNHNV, CDR2 YYDKDF (reference sequence). Trimming cost V 9 bases and J 0 bases, with 12 bases left between them. The CDR3 region is CATRTGNSGNTIYF. In nucleotides, the CDR3 is TGTGCCACGAGAACAGGGAACTCTGGAAACACCATATATTTT.

This chain connects TRBV10-3 to TRBJ2-3; possibly TRBD2 for D (5 bases). Looked up from germline, CDR1 is ENHRY and CDR2 is SYGVKD. V was trimmed by 6 bases and J by 4 bases, leaving 20 bases between them. The CDR3 contains 16 residues. The CDR3 bases are TGTGCCATCAGAGACCCTCGGACTGGTCTCGCAGATACGCAGTATTTT. Translation: CAIRDPRTGLADTQYF.

V usage is TRBV3-1 (or the pseudogene TRBV3-2) and J usage is TRBJ2-7; 7 nucleotides line up with TRBD2. The trim removed 1 base at V and 3 bases at J, leaving 6 bases unmatched. The CDR3 is 15 amino acids. Germline assignment: CDR1 LGHDT and CDR2 YNNKEL (reference sequence). Here the CDR3 reads CASSQVGLGVYEQYF. The CDR3 bases are TGTGCCAGCAGCCAAGTAGGACTAGGGGTCTACGAGCAGTACTTC.

This chain's CDR3 is CASSQPVGGTGNTIYF. DNA for the CDR3: TGCGCCAGCAGCCAGCCCGTCGGGGGTACTGGAAACACCATATATTTT. The V gene is TRBV4-1, the J gene TRBJ1-3; tentatively, D is TRBD1 (5 bases). This CDR3 is built from 16 residues. Between the trimmed V and J ends, which lost 3 bases and 2 bases, there was a span of 14 bases. In germline, CDR1 is MGHRA, CDR2 YSYEKL.

V gene TRBV18 combines with J gene TRBJ1-2; a possible D gene is TRBD1 (5 bases). The ends were cut back, 1 base at V and 8 bases at J, with 11 bases in the middle. The CDR3 covers 13 residues. Germline-derived CDR1 and CDR2 are KGHSH and LQKENI. CDR3 sequence: CASSPLVAGGYTF. In DNA form, the CDR3 reads TGTGCCAGCTCACCACTGGTTGCAGGGGGCTACACCTTC.

The J gene is TRBJ2-1, the V gene TRBV3-1 (or the pseudogene TRBV3-2); 12 bases match TRBD1. From germline, CDR1 is LGHDT and CDR2 YNNKEL (reference sequence). The CDR3 loop spans 15 amino acids. The V segment lost 4 bases and the J segment 6 bases; nucleotides outside the gene matches: 4. The CDR3 DNA is TGTGCCAGCAGCCTGGGACAGGGGGCATTCAATGAGCAGTTCTTC. It translates to CASSLGQGAFNEQFF.

The chain recombines TRBV2 with TRBJ1-5; TRBD1 might be the D (5 bases). Trimming stripped 8 bases from V and 3 bases from J, with 20 bases between. This CDR3 contains 16 residues. From germline, CDR1 is SNHLY and CDR2 FYNNEI. The CDR3 bases are TGTGCCAGCCCCACAGAAAGGGGAAGTAACAATCAGCCCCAGCATTTT. As protein: CASPTERGSNNQPQHF.

This clone was detected only once. The rearrangement uses TRBV5-1 and TRBJ2-5; possibly TRBD1 for D (6 bases). With 3 bases removed from V and 5 bases from J, the gap between germline ends came to 17 bases. The CDR3 totals 15 residues. Germline CDR1 is SGHRS and CDR2 is YFSETQ. The CDR3 spells CASSSQGFAGETQYF. CDR3 sequence (DNA): TGCGCCAGCAGCTCTCAGGGGTTTGCCGGGGAGACCCAGTACTTC.

This chain connects TRBV2 to TRBJ2-1; 7 bases align to TRBD1. Germline lookup yields CDR1 SNHLY and CDR2 FYNNEI. Trimming cost V 4 bases and J 6 bases; bases outside gene matches: 6. There are 14 residues in the CDR3. CDR3 sequence reads: CASSATGLFNEQFF. The CDR3 bases are TGTGCCAGCAGTGCGACAGGGCTATTCAATGAGCAGTTCTTC.

The rearrangement links TRBV2 to TRBJ2-1, with 10 bases aligning to TRBD1. Germline values: CDR1 SNHLY, CDR2 FYNNEI. V lost 6 bases and J lost 7; bases outside the gene matches: 6. The CDR3 spans 14 residues. The CDR3 sequence: CASSRQGARNEQFF. In nucleotides, the CDR3 is TGTGCCAGCAGCCGACAGGGGGCTAGGAATGAGCAGTTCTTC.

This chain joins TRBV9 and TRBJ2-1; D is perhaps TRBD2 (6 bases). CDR3 length: 18 amino acids. V was shortened by 0 bases and J by 1 base, with 17 bases between the two germline ends. CDR1 is SGDLS, CDR2 YYNGEE, per germline. CDR3 sequence: CASSVGSGLGGSYNEQFF. Here the CDR3 DNA reads TGTGCCAGCAGCGTAGGATCAGGTCTTGGAGGGTCCTACAATGAGCAGTTCTTC.

The rearrangement joins TRBV6-4 to TRBJ1-2; 8 bases agree with TRBD1. The CDR3 totals 13 residues. CDR1 MRHNA and CDR2 SNTAGT come from the germline V gene. V lost 2 bases and J lost 7; bases outside the gene matches: 3. The CDR3 region has the DNA TGTGCCAGCAGTGACCAGACAGGGGTTGGCTACACCTTC. This encodes CASSDQTGVGYTF.

This sequence joins TRBV5-1 and TRBJ2-3; 8 bases line up with TRBD2. The V and J ends lost 4 bases and 1 base, in that order; junction bases with no gene match: 2. The CDR3 runs to 14 residues. Germline V gives CDR1 SGHRS, CDR2 YFSETQ. The CDR3: CASSMTSGTDTQYF. CDR3 coding DNA: TGCGCCAGCAGCATGACTAGCGGCACAGATACGCAGTATTTT.

The chain employs TRBV2 and TRBJ2-1, with 8 nucleotides matching TRBD2. Germline V gives CDR1 SNHLY, CDR2 FYNNEI. Germline trimming cut 7 bases from V and 0 bases from J; bases unmatched to any gene: 5. The CDR3 has 15 amino acids. As DNA, the CDR3 is TGTGCCAGCATAGCGGGGAAGAGCTCCTACAATGAGCAGTTCTTC. As protein: CASIAGKSSYNEQFF.

In the case of this clone: Germline is not matched at one junction end, which may reflect a read error. The V and J genes are TRBV7-7 and TRBJ2-1; D might be TRBD2 (5 bases). The CDR3 is 15 residues long. Germline V lookup: CDR1 SSHAT, CDR2 FNYEAQ (reference sequence). The CDR3 spells CASSLAPWGVGEQFF. The CDR3 nucleotides read TGTGCTAGCAGCTTAGCGCCATGGGGAGTCGGTGAGCAGTTCTTC.

This sequence joins TRBV16 and TRBJ1-5, with TRBD1 matching 9 bases. The trim removed 3 bases at V and 2 bases at J, leaving 5 bases unmatched. Germline V lookup: CDR1 KGHSY, CDR2 FQNENV. The CDR3 runs 16 residues. The CDR3 region has the DNA TGTGCCAGCAGCCAGGGACAGGGCCGAGGCAATCAGCCCCAGCATTTT. Amino acids: CASSQGQGRGNQPQHF.

The chain has TRBV29-1 and TRBJ1-1; possible D gene TRBD1, 6 bases. Germline V gene data show CDR1 as SQVTM and CDR2 as ANQGSEA. The CDR3 has 15 amino acids. Trimming stripped 4 bases from V and 7 bases from J, with 22 bases between. The CDR3 DNA sequence: TGCAGCGTTGTAAGGGGGTCTGGAGTTGCGGGTGAAGCTTTCTTT. Translation: CSVVRGSGVAGEAFF.

The chain is built from TRBV7-2 and TRBJ2-2, with D possibly matching TRBD1 (5 bases). Germline assignment: CDR1 SGHTA and CDR2 FQGNSA. The CDR3 covers 16 residues. V was pared by 1 base and J by 2 bases, with 11 bases between. This CDR3 reads CASSLDRTPNTGELFF. The CDR3 DNA is TGTGCCAGCAGCTTAGACAGGACACCCAACACCGGGGAGCTGTTTTTT.

The V call is TRBV4-1, the J call TRBJ1-5; tentatively, D is TRBD1 (6 bases). CDR3 size: 15 residues. CDR1 is MGHRA, CDR2 YSYEKL, per germline. With 4 bases removed from V and 10 bases from J, the gap between germline ends came to 20 bases. The chain's CDR3 is CASSRGGAYLEPQHF. The CDR3 DNA sequence: TGCGCCAGCAGCCGTGGGGGGGCCTACTTAGAACCCCAGCATTTT.

This sequence joins TRBV6-5 and TRBJ1-4; TRBD1 agrees at 7 bases. Germline V gene lookup returns CDR1 MNHEY and CDR2 SVGAGI. The junction had 7 bases not matched to a gene; V was cut back by 4 bases and J by 8 bases. There are 14 residues in the CDR3. The CDR3 DNA is TGTGCCAGCAGTTTCCGACAGGGCCGGGAAAAACTGTTTTTT. Its translation: CASSFRQGREKLFF.

V is TRBV5-6 and J is TRBJ2-1, with 7 bases matching TRBD1. This CDR3 is built from 16 residues. The V segment lost 0 bases and the J segment 3 bases; nucleotides outside the gene matches: 6. Germline V lookup: CDR1 SGHDT, CDR2 YYEEEE. In DNA form, the CDR3 reads TGTGCCAGCAGCTTGGACACAGGGGCATACTACAATGAGCAGTTCTTC. Protein: CASSLDTGAYYNEQFF.

This rearrangement joins TRBV5-1 to TRBJ1-4; possible D gene TRBD1, 6 bases. Looked up from germline, CDR1 is SGHRS and CDR2 is YFSETQ. V was cut by 0 bases and J by 6 bases, with 12 bases left in between. This CDR3 has 15 residues. The CDR3 is CASSLEWGGDEKLFF. The CDR3 nucleotides read TGCGCCAGCAGCTTGGAATGGGGGGGCGATGAAAAACTGTTTTTT.